A selection of T cell receptor beta chains follows, all from one sample in a study of T cell responses to AZD1222 COVID-19 vaccine. Some clones are missing from TCRdb's copy, which holds only in-frame ones; the method was immunoSEQ multiplex PCR. Among about 170,000 clones listed, 70% to 90% were seen once. The sample consisted of peripheral blood, taken 28 days after the second AZD1222 dose. The receptors come from an adult who received the AZD1222 COVID-19 vaccine. Both conserved end residues are part of each CDR3. A D gene is named only where the DNA matches it firmly. Clone size is shown for a subset of rows, as once, few, many or a class of expanded clone.

DNA	CDR3	V	J	size	D
TGTGCCAGCAGCCAACCAGGGTATAATCCCTACGAGCAGTACTTC	CASSQPGYNPYEQYF	TRBV3-1/TRBV3-2	TRBJ2-7	-	-
TGTGCCAGCAGCTCGCCAGGACGTCCGCACTTC	CASSSPGRPHF	TRBV5-6	TRBJ1-2	-	-
TGCGCCAGCACCTCTCCGGACAACTATGGCTACACCTTC	CASTSPDNYGYTF	TRBV4-1	TRBJ1-2	-	-
TGTGCCAGCAGCCAAGAAAGATGGGACAGAAGATATACTGAAGCTTTCTTT	CASSQERWDRRYTEAFF	TRBV14	TRBJ1-1	few	TRBD1
TGCGCCAGCAGCTTGGTAGACAAGAACACTGAAGCTTTCTTT	CASSLVDKNTEAFF	TRBV5-1	TRBJ1-1	-	-
TGTGCCAGCAGCTTAAAACAGGGCTACACCGGGGAGCTGTTTTTT	CASSLKQGYTGELFF	TRBV5-4	TRBJ2-2	-	-
TGTGCCAGCAGTTCCCTACGGTGGGGCTACACCTTC	CASSSLRWGYTF	TRBV6-5	TRBJ1-2	-	-
TGTGCCAGCAGCCCCAGGTCAGCAGAGACCCAGTACTTC	CASSPRSAETQYF	TRBV7-2	TRBJ2-5	once	-
TGTGCCAGCAGACTAGGGCTGGAGACAGAGACCCAGTACTTC	CASRLGLETETQYF	TRBV7-7	TRBJ2-5	-	-
TGTGCCAGCAGCCAAGGCGCCATGACAGGGGTAAAGGATACGCAGTATTTT	CASSQGAMTGVKDTQYF	TRBV4-2	TRBJ2-3	-	TRBD1
TGCGCCAGCAGCCCCGCCACGGCGGGGATACAAGAGACCCAGTACTTC	CASSPATAGIQETQYF	TRBV5-1	TRBJ2-5	-	-
TGTGCCAGCAGCGACGACAGGGTTGGGGCCAACGTCCTGACTTTC	CASSDDRVGANVLTF	TRBV11-3	TRBJ2-6	once	TRBD1
TGCGCCAGCAGCTTGGACGGGAACTATGATGAGCAGTTCTTC	CASSLDGNYDEQFF	TRBV5-1	TRBJ2-1	-	-
TGCGCCAGCAGCACAGGATCGGCGTTCGAGCAGTACTTC	CASSTGSAFEQYF	TRBV5-1	TRBJ2-7	-	-
TGTGCCAGTAGTATGAAAAGGAGGGCAGAGAATACTGAAGCTTTCTTT	CASSMKRRAENTEAFF	TRBV19	TRBJ1-1	-	-
TGTGCCACCAGCAGAGATTCAGGGGGGCGGAGAACAGATACGCAGTATTTT	CATSRDSGGRRTDTQYF	TRBV15	TRBJ2-3	-	-
TGTGCCAGCAGCTCAACCGGGACAGGAAACACCATATATTTT	CASSSTGTGNTIYF	TRBV6-6	TRBJ1-3	-	-
TGTGCCAGCAGCGCAGCAGGGGCCACCTACGAGCAGTACTTC	CASSAAGATYEQYF	TRBV11-2	TRBJ2-7	few	-
TGTGCCAGCTACTCAGGGGGACGGCAGCCCCAGCATTTT	CASYSGGRQPQHF	TRBV19	TRBJ1-5	-	TRBD1
TGTGCCAGCAGCTTAGGGGCTTTTCGCCGGAGAGATACGCAGTATTTT	CASSLGAFRRRDTQYF	TRBV11-2	TRBJ2-3	-	-
TGTGCCAGCAGTTGGGGGACAGGGGATCAGCCCCAGCATTTT	CASSWGTGDQPQHF	TRBV27	TRBJ1-5	-	TRBD1
TGTGCCAGCAGTTACTCACAGGTTCGGGAGACCCAGTACTTC	CASSYSQVRETQYF	TRBV6-6	TRBJ2-5	-	-
TGTGCCAGCAGTGTAGTTGAGCAGTTCTTC	CASSVVEQFF	TRBV2	TRBJ2-1	-	-
TGTGCCAGCAGTTTGGAGCCTCTTAGGGGCTACACCTTC	CASSLEPLRGYTF	TRBV27	TRBJ1-2	-	-
TGTGCCAGCAGTTACTCGTCTCAGGGGAAAGCTTTCTTT	CASSYSSQGKAFF	TRBV6-5	TRBJ1-1	-	-
TGTGCCACCAGCAGGGGGGGTCGACAGGGCACTCAGCCCCAGCATTTT	CATSRGGRQGTQPQHF	TRBV15	TRBJ1-5	-	TRBD1
TGTGCCAGCAGCCCCCGAGGCGGGAGCGGGGGGGCCGAAAGGGAGTACTTC	CASSPRGGSGGAEREYF	TRBV9	TRBJ2-7	-	TRBD2